Listed below are T cell receptor beta chains from one sample, sequenced in a study of cytomegalovirus exposure and HLA in healthy donors. Libraries were prepared by immunoSEQ multiplex PCR; TCRdb keeps only in-frame clonotypes and omits some of them. The table has 99,000 or so clones, approximately 78% seen once. Sequencing was done on a sample of PBMCs. The receptors come from a woman between 40 and 55 years old in good health and CMV-seronegative. CDR3s include the opening cysteine and the closing phenylalanine or tryptophan. D genes are given only for firm matches. Only part of the rows carry a size: once, few, many, or a class if the clone is expanded.

length,J,size,D,V,CDR3,DNA
16,TRBJ1-4,NA,NA,TRBV4-1,CASSPGEGGITEKLFF,TGCGCCAGCAGCCCAGGAGAGGGAGGGATAACTGAAAAACTGTTTTTT
15,TRBJ2-1,NA,TRBD2,TRBV11-2,CASSPRTSGDNEQFF,TGTGCCAGCAGCCCGCGGACTAGCGGTGATAATGAGCAGTTCTTC
14,TRBJ2-1,NA,NA,TRBV11-2,CASSFSPTGNEQFF,TGTGCCAGCAGCTTCTCCCCGACGGGCAATGAGCAGTTCTTC
16,TRBJ1-1,NA,NA,TRBV28,CASSLGADWENTEAFF,TGTGCCAGCAGTTTGGGGGCCGACTGGGAAAACACTGAAGCTTTCTTT
15,TRBJ2-5,NA,TRBD1,TRBV5-6,CASSRDSTYQETQYF,TGTGCCAGCAGTAGGGACAGCACCTACCAAGAGACCCAGTACTTC
15,TRBJ2-7,NA,TRBD1,TRBV9,CASSSSPGTGYEQYF,TGTGCCAGCAGCTCCAGTCCCGGGACAGGCTACGAGCAGTACTTC
14,TRBJ2-7,NA,NA,TRBV7-9,CASRPKEASYGQYF,TGTGCCAGCAGGCCTAAGGAGGCCTCCTACGGGCAGTACTTC
16,TRBJ2-3,NA,NA,TRBV7-9,CASSPRTGRWTDTQYF,TGTGCCAGCAGTCCCCGTACAGGGCGATGGACAGATACGCAGTATTTT
15,TRBJ2-7,NA,TRBD2,TRBV7-9,CASSWELAGVDEQYF,TGTGCCAGCAGCTGGGAACTAGCGGGAGTTGACGAGCAGTACTTC
17,TRBJ1-4,NA,NA,TRBV5-1,CASSLWGTGATNEKLFF,TGCGCCAGCAGCTTATGGGGTACAGGTGCAACTAATGAAAAACTGTTTTTT
16,TRBJ2-5,once,NA,TRBV4-1,CASSQPTASSKRTQYF,TGCGCCAGCAGCCAGCCGACAGCCTCTTCCAAGAGAACCCAGTACTTC
11,TRBJ1-1,few,NA,TRBV6-5,CASSSGTLAFF,TGTGCCAGCAGTTCCGGGACACTAGCTTTCTTT
15,TRBJ2-5,NA,TRBD2,TRBV27,CASSLSGSWGETQYF,TGTGCCAGCAGTTTGAGCGGGAGTTGGGGAGAGACCCAGTACTTC
18,TRBJ2-3,few,TRBD2,TRBV4-1,CASSQDRGGRISTDTQYF,TGCGCCAGCAGCCAAGATCGGGGGGGGCGCATAAGCACAGATACGCAGTATTTT